The T cell receptor (beta chain) under discussion was sequenced for a study of cytomegalovirus exposure and HLA in healthy donors. A remark on this clone: Its specificity is not known. Mismatch with germline at one junction end may stem from a read error.

Study outcomes and limitations: Data from an earlier analysis indicated that most TCR beta V segments were productive either about 90% or about 30% of the time. Researchers reported in a later analysis that a missense DCLRE1C variant was tied to TCR beta V- and J-gene trimming. One cluster of highly shared sequence variants probably arose as a sequencing artifact.

Healthy individuals who donated bone marrow served as the donors. Primers: 60 Vbeta forward and 13 Jbeta reverse. The data were produced by immunoSEQ multiplex PCR, yet TCRdb's version contains in-frame clones alone and is incomplete. The table lists hundreds of thousands of clones, over 65% of them singletons. The CDR3 is 14 amino acids. The germline V gene encodes CDR1 SEHNR and CDR2 FQNEAQ (reference sequence). The source material was PBMCs. This TCR was sampled from a man between 18 and 35 years old in good health and CMV-seronegative. The chain uses TRBV7-9 and TRBJ2-2, with a possible D match to TRBD1 (6 bases). As DNA, the CDR3 is TGTTCCAGCAGCCAACAGGGATACACCGGGGAGCTGTTTTTT. Translating gives CSSSQQGYTGELFF.